These T cell receptor beta chains were read from a single sample in a study of shared clonotypes between healthy human individuals. Repertoires were generated with immunoSEQ multiplex PCR, while TCRdb's copy carries only in-frame clones and drops some. In the table there are approximately 350,000 clones, around 67% of which are singletons. The specimen was memory CD4+ T cells sorted from blood. These TCRs come from a man younger than 45 in good health. CDR3s include the opening cysteine and the closing phenylalanine or tryptophan. Each record gives: clone size, J gene, D gene, V gene, CDR3 protein, CDR3 DNA. The D gene is left open where the match is weak. A row's size may be missing; if present it is once, few, many or a size class.

clone_size: few
j_call: TRBJ1-4
d_call: NA
v_call: TRBV2
cdr3_aa: CASMRGGEKLFF
cdr3_nt: TGTGCCAGCATGAGGGGAGGGGAAAAACTGTTTTTT

clone_size: NA
j_call: TRBJ2-7
d_call: TRBD2
v_call: TRBV7-9
cdr3_aa: CASNPSGSDEQYF
cdr3_nt: TGTGCCAGCAATCCGAGCGGGAGTGACGAGCAGTACTTC

clone_size: NA
j_call: TRBJ2-3
d_call: TRBD2
v_call: TRBV2
cdr3_aa: CASGREVTDTQYF
cdr3_nt: TGTGCCAGTGGGCGGGAGGTCACAGATACGCAGTATTTT

clone_size: few
j_call: TRBJ2-7
d_call: TRBD2
v_call: TRBV7-9
cdr3_aa: CASSLSGLAGVEQYF
cdr3_nt: TGTGCCAGCAGCTTATCTGGACTAGCGGGAGTCGAGCAGTACTTC

clone_size: few
j_call: TRBJ1-1
d_call: NA
v_call: TRBV30
cdr3_aa: CAWVRGQDTEAFF
cdr3_nt: TGTGCCTGGGTAAGAGGCCAGGACACTGAAGCTTTCTTT

clone_size: NA
j_call: TRBJ1-5
d_call: TRBD1
v_call: TRBV30
cdr3_aa: CAWSVVRDSFSNQPQHF
cdr3_nt: TGTGCCTGGAGTGTAGTCCGGGACAGCTTTAGCAATCAGCCCCAGCATTTT

clone_size: NA
j_call: TRBJ1-2
d_call: NA
v_call: TRBV19
cdr3_aa: CASSPRGGYGYTF
cdr3_nt: TGTGCCAGTAGTCCGAGGGGAGGCTATGGCTACACCTTC

clone_size: NA
j_call: TRBJ1-2
d_call: NA
v_call: TRBV6-6
cdr3_aa: CASSSGGSVNYGYTF
cdr3_nt: TGTGCCAGCAGTTCCGGGGGTAGCGTTAACTATGGCTACACCTTC

clone_size: NA
j_call: TRBJ2-7
d_call: NA
v_call: TRBV29-1
cdr3_aa: CSTMGVRGTQLSYEQYF
cdr3_nt: TGCAGCACTATGGGGGTTCGAGGGACACAGTTATCCTACGAGCAGTACTTC

clone_size: NA
j_call: TRBJ2-1
d_call: NA
v_call: TRBV11-3
cdr3_aa: CASSLGGGAISYNEQFF
cdr3_nt: TGTGCCAGCAGCTTAGGGGGCGGGGCTATTTCCTACAATGAGCAGTTCTTC

clone_size: once
j_call: TRBJ2-7
d_call: NA
v_call: TRBV6-1
cdr3_aa: CASSESPGLLYEQYF
cdr3_nt: TGTGCCAGCAGTGAATCTCCGGGACTTCTATACGAGCAGTACTTC

clone_size: NA
j_call: TRBJ2-1
d_call: TRBD2
v_call: TRBV10-1
cdr3_aa: CAIYWTSGREEQFF
cdr3_nt: TGCGCCATATATTGGACTAGCGGGAGAGAAGAGCAGTTCTTC

clone_size: NA
j_call: TRBJ1-1
d_call: NA
v_call: TRBV7-6
cdr3_aa: CASSPAGRNTEAFF
cdr3_nt: TGTGCCAGCAGCCCGGCCGGGAGAAACACTGAAGCTTTCTTT

clone_size: once
j_call: TRBJ2-3
d_call: TRBD2
v_call: TRBV4-2
cdr3_aa: CASSQGLAGSLYTDTQYF
cdr3_nt: TGTGCCAGCAGCCAAGGTCTAGCGGGATCCCTTTACACAGATACGCAGTATTTT

clone_size: NA
j_call: TRBJ1-1
d_call: TRBD1
v_call: TRBV10-3
cdr3_aa: CASNSEGANTEAFF
cdr3_nt: TGTGCCTCGAACAGCGAGGGGGCAAACACTGAAGCTTTCTTT

clone_size: NA
j_call: TRBJ2-7
d_call: TRBD2
v_call: TRBV14
cdr3_aa: CASSLIGRAAEQYF
cdr3_nt: TGTGCCAGCAGCCTGATAGGGAGGGCTGCAGAGCAGTACTTC

clone_size: once
j_call: TRBJ2-5
d_call: NA
v_call: TRBV21-1
cdr3_aa: CASSKGARQETQYF
cdr3_nt: TGTGCCAGCAGCAAAGGGGCTCGGCAAGAGACCCAGTACTTC

clone_size: NA
j_call: TRBJ2-1
d_call: TRBD1
v_call: TRBV7-9
cdr3_aa: CASRADRGPYNEQFF
cdr3_nt: TGTGCCAGCAGGGCTGACAGGGGGCCTTACAATGAGCAGTTCTTC

clone_size: NA
j_call: TRBJ2-2
d_call: NA
v_call: TRBV5-6
cdr3_aa: CASNDAGSGMNTGELFF
cdr3_nt: TGTGCCAGCAACGACGCCGGGAGCGGAATGAACACCGGGGAGCTGTTTTTT

clone_size: many
j_call: TRBJ2-3
d_call: NA
v_call: TRBV5-1
cdr3_aa: CASSLGRHTDTQYF
cdr3_nt: TGCGCCAGCAGCTTGGGACGGCACACAGATACGCAGTATTTT

clone_size: NA
j_call: TRBJ2-3
d_call: TRBD2
v_call: TRBV18
cdr3_aa: CASSPGLAGGSSTDTQYF
cdr3_nt: TGTGCCAGCTCTCCGGGACTAGCGGGAGGCTCTAGCACAGATACGCAGTATTTT

clone_size: few
j_call: TRBJ2-7
d_call: TRBD1
v_call: TRBV25-1
cdr3_aa: CASSGQGYEQYF
cdr3_nt: TGTGCCAGCAGTGGACAGGGCTACGAGCAGTACTTC

clone_size: NA
j_call: TRBJ2-1
d_call: NA
v_call: TRBV4-3
cdr3_aa: CASSQDAGSYNEQFF
cdr3_nt: TGCGCCAGCAGCCAAGATGCGGGCTCCTACAATGAGCAGTTCTTC

clone_size: NA
j_call: TRBJ1-4
d_call: TRBD1
v_call: TRBV18
cdr3_aa: CATSPQGAGEKLFF
cdr3_nt: TGTGCCACCTCACCACAGGGGGCTGGTGAAAAACTGTTTTTT

clone_size: NA
j_call: TRBJ1-2
d_call: NA
v_call: TRBV18
cdr3_aa: CASSPVQGTYGYTF
cdr3_nt: TGTGCCAGCTCACCAGTCCAGGGGACTTATGGCTACACCTTC

clone_size: many
j_call: TRBJ1-1
d_call: TRBD1
v_call: TRBV28
cdr3_aa: CASSLPQGALNTEAFF
cdr3_nt: TGTGCCAGCAGTTTGCCACAGGGGGCACTTAACACTGAAGCTTTCTTT

clone_size: NA
j_call: TRBJ2-3
d_call: NA
v_call: TRBV9
cdr3_aa: CASSGRSLGTDTQYF
cdr3_nt: TGTGCCAGCAGCGGACGGTCGTTAGGCACAGATACGCAGTATTTT

clone_size: NA
j_call: TRBJ2-7
d_call: NA
v_call: TRBV2
cdr3_aa: CASSPLIYEQYF
cdr3_nt: TGTGCCAGCAGCCCTTTAATCTACGAGCAGTACTTC

clone_size: NA
j_call: TRBJ1-2
d_call: NA
v_call: TRBV4-3
cdr3_aa: CASSQGRMEHGYTF
cdr3_nt: TGCGCCAGCAGCCAAGGTAGGATGGAGCATGGCTACACCTTC

clone_size: many
j_call: TRBJ1-3
d_call: NA
v_call: TRBV6-1
cdr3_aa: CASRWGTNSGNTIYF
cdr3_nt: TGTGCCAGCAGGTGGGGGACAAACTCTGGAAACACCATATATTTT

clone_size: NA
j_call: TRBJ2-2
d_call: TRBD1
v_call: TRBV19
cdr3_aa: CASRRTGATGELFF
cdr3_nt: TGTGCCAGTAGGAGGACAGGGGCAACCGGGGAGCTGTTTTTT

clone_size: NA
j_call: TRBJ2-7
d_call: NA
v_call: TRBV19
cdr3_aa: CASRPIGGSYEQYF
cdr3_nt: TGTGCCAGTAGACCTATTGGGGGTTCCTACGAGCAGTACTTC

clone_size: NA
j_call: TRBJ2-7
d_call: NA
v_call: TRBV30
cdr3_aa: CAWSSRGSFLRGYEQYF
cdr3_nt: TGTGCCTGGAGTTCTCGGGGCTCATTTCTTCGGGGCTACGAGCAGTACTTC

clone_size: NA
j_call: TRBJ1-2
d_call: TRBD1
v_call: TRBV19
cdr3_aa: CASGQGHGYTF
cdr3_nt: TGTGCCAGCGGACAGGGTCATGGCTACACCTTC

clone_size: NA
j_call: TRBJ2-1
d_call: NA
v_call: TRBV19
cdr3_aa: CASSGQPKSYNEQFF
cdr3_nt: TGTGCCAGTAGTGGGCAGCCAAAATCCTACAATGAGCAGTTCTTC

clone_size: NA
j_call: TRBJ2-6
d_call: TRBD1
v_call: TRBV5-1
cdr3_aa: CASRDSSGANVLTF
cdr3_nt: TGCGCCAGCCGGGACAGCTCTGGGGCCAACGTCCTGACTTTC

clone_size: NA
j_call: TRBJ2-1
d_call: TRBD2
v_call: TRBV5-1
cdr3_aa: CASSREGRSYNEQFF
cdr3_nt: TGCGCCAGCAGTAGGGAGGGCCGGTCCTACAATGAGCAGTTCTTC

clone_size: NA
j_call: TRBJ2-3
d_call: TRBD1
v_call: TRBV18
cdr3_aa: CASSPRDSSTDTQYF
cdr3_nt: TGTGCCAGCTCTCCTCGGGACAGCAGCACAGATACGCAGTATTTT

clone_size: NA
j_call: TRBJ2-7
d_call: NA
v_call: TRBV4-3
cdr3_aa: CASSQASRTYEQYF
cdr3_nt: TGCGCCAGCAGCCAAGCTTCCAGGACCTACGAGCAGTACTTC

clone_size: NA
j_call: TRBJ1-2
d_call: TRBD1
v_call: TRBV28
cdr3_aa: CASSSLGTGHYGYTF
cdr3_nt: TGTGCCAGCAGTTCCCTCGGGACAGGGCACTATGGCTACACCTTC

clone_size: NA
j_call: TRBJ2-3
d_call: NA
v_call: TRBV5-4
cdr3_aa: CASSPSGSGTDTQYF
cdr3_nt: TGTGCCAGCAGCCCGTCCGGTAGCGGCACAGATACGCAGTATTTT

clone_size: NA
j_call: TRBJ1-3
d_call: NA
v_call: TRBV5-5
cdr3_aa: CASSIDGAADTIYF
cdr3_nt: TGTGCCAGCAGCATCGACGGGGCCGCGGACACCATATATTTT

clone_size: NA
j_call: TRBJ2-5
d_call: TRBD1
v_call: TRBV11-3
cdr3_aa: CASSRDRSGTQYF
cdr3_nt: TGTGCCAGCAGCCGGGACAGGTCCGGGACCCAGTACTTC

clone_size: NA
j_call: TRBJ2-5
d_call: NA
v_call: TRBV18
cdr3_aa: CASSPGVQETQYF
cdr3_nt: TGTGCCAGCTCTCCTGGGGTACAAGAGACCCAGTACTTC

clone_size: NA
j_call: TRBJ2-7
d_call: TRBD1
v_call: TRBV4-1
cdr3_aa: CASSPGDRATYEQYF
cdr3_nt: TGCGCCAGCAGCCCCGGGGACAGGGCGACCTACGAGCAGTACTTC

clone_size: NA
j_call: TRBJ2-3
d_call: TRBD1
v_call: TRBV9
cdr3_aa: CASSVAGTGPDTQYF
cdr3_nt: TGTGCCAGCAGCGTAGCTGGGACAGGGCCAGATACGCAGTATTTT

clone_size: NA
j_call: TRBJ1-5
d_call: NA
v_call: TRBV25-1
cdr3_aa: CASSGGQGKGQPQHF
cdr3_nt: TGTGCCAGCAGCGGGGGGCAGGGGAAAGGACAGCCCCAGCATTTT

clone_size: NA
j_call: TRBJ2-3
d_call: TRBD2
v_call: TRBV13
cdr3_aa: CASSSAGTSVTDTQYF
cdr3_nt: TGTGCCAGCAGCTCCGCCGGGACTAGCGTCACAGATACGCAGTATTTT

clone_size: NA
j_call: TRBJ1-1
d_call: NA
v_call: TRBV7-9
cdr3_aa: CASSLLTTEAFF
cdr3_nt: TGTGCCAGCAGCTTACTCACGACCGAAGCTTTCTTT

clone_size: NA
j_call: TRBJ2-2
d_call: NA
v_call: TRBV5-1
cdr3_aa: CASTGGDRNTGELFF
cdr3_nt: TGCGCCAGCACCGGAGGGGACAGAAACACCGGGGAGCTGTTTTTT

clone_size: NA
j_call: TRBJ2-7
d_call: NA
v_call: TRBV29-1
cdr3_aa: CSVGYSGEQYF
cdr3_nt: TGCAGCGTTGGATATTCGGGCGAGCAGTACTTC

clone_size: few
j_call: TRBJ2-1
d_call: NA
v_call: TRBV5-4
cdr3_aa: CASSLEGWDRDNEQFF
cdr3_nt: TGTGCCAGCAGCTTGGAGGGTTGGGACCGAGACAATGAGCAGTTCTTC

clone_size: once
j_call: TRBJ2-1
d_call: NA
v_call: TRBV5-1
cdr3_aa: CASSNPESNEQFF
cdr3_nt: TGCGCCAGCAGCAACCCTGAATCCAATGAGCAGTTCTTC

clone_size: few
j_call: TRBJ1-2
d_call: NA
v_call: TRBV6-1
cdr3_aa: CASRGQNLYGYTF
cdr3_nt: TGTGCCAGCAGAGGTCAGAACCTATATGGCTACACCTTC

clone_size: NA
j_call: TRBJ2-1
d_call: TRBD1
v_call: TRBV11-3
cdr3_aa: CASSQGANEQFF
cdr3_nt: TGTGCCAGCAGCCAGGGGGCAAATGAGCAGTTCTTC

clone_size: few
j_call: TRBJ2-5
d_call: NA
v_call: TRBV5-4
cdr3_aa: CASSLAQTQETQYF
cdr3_nt: TGTGCCAGCAGCTTGGCTCAGACGCAAGAGACCCAGTACTTC

clone_size: NA
j_call: TRBJ2-1
d_call: TRBD2
v_call: TRBV11-2
cdr3_aa: CASRRGGSSYNEQFF
cdr3_nt: TGTGCCAGCAGGCGCGGGGGAAGCTCCTACAATGAGCAGTTCTTC

clone_size: few
j_call: TRBJ1-1
d_call: NA
v_call: TRBV20-1
cdr3_aa: CSASVNTEAFF
cdr3_nt: TGCAGTGCTAGCGTTAACACTGAAGCTTTCTTT

clone_size: NA
j_call: TRBJ2-1
d_call: NA
v_call: TRBV5-1
cdr3_aa: CASNSQRDNEQFF
cdr3_nt: TGCGCCAGCAACTCTCAACGGGACAATGAGCAGTTCTTC